The clone carrying this T cell receptor (beta chain) was detected a few times. The sample comes from a study of T-cell memory formation after mild COVID-19. CDR1 is SEHNR, CDR2 FQNEAQ, per germline (reference sequence). There are 16 residues in the CDR3. J lost 5 bases, V lost 2 bases, and 6 bases had no gene match. TCRdb re-analysed the 5' RACE reads in MiXCR, keeping a single row per CDR3 protein. The sample contains 200,000 or so distinct CDR3 sequences, roughly 17% of which appear only once. Material for sequencing was PBMCs or a T cell subset sorted from them (not recorded which). The rearrangement links TRBV7-9 to TRBJ1-4; 9 positions match TRBD1. This TCR was sampled from an adult woman who had mild COVID-19 (a few samples of this study predate the infection). Cell type and time point are not known. The CDR3 DNA reads as TGTGCCAGCAGCTTATCTCATGGGACAGGGAATGAAAAACTGTTTTTT. Translating it yields CASSLSHGTGNEKLFF.